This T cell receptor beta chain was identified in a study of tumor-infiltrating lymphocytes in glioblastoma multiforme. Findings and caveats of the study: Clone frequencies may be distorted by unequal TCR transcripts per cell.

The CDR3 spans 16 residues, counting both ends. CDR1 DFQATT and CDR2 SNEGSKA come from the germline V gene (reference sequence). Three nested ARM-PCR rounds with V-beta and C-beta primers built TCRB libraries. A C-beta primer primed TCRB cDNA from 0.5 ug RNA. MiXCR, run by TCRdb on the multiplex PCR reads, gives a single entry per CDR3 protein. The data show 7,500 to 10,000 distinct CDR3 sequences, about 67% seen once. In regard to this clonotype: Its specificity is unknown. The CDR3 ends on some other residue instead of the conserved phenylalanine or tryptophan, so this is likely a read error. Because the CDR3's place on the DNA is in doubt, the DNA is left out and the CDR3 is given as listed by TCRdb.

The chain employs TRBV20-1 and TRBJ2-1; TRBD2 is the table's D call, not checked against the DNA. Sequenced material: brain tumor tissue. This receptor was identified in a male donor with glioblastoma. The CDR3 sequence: CSASRPGLAGMNEQLL.